This T cell receptor (beta chain) comes out of a study of Graves' ophthalmopathy and Graves' hyperthyroidism. This clonotype showed up just a few times. Trimming removed 8 bases at V and 7 bases at J, with 21 bases between. The CDR3 contains 15 residues. CDR1 is LGHDT, CDR2 YNNKEL, per germline (reference sequence). Ophthalmopathy donors were characterized by moderate-to-severe activity, CAS of at least 3, NOSPECS of at least 4, and duration under 3 months. RNA transcripts provided the template for amplifying TCR beta CDR3 regions. First-round RT-PCR relied on HTBI primers, and a second-round multiplex PCR came next. From the multiplex PCR reads, TCRdb called clonotypes with MiXCR, one entry per CDR3 protein. The sample yields hundreds of thousands of distinct CDR3 sequences, around 45% seen once.

This chain uses TRBV3-1 with TRBJ1-3, with D unresolved. This receptor was identified in an adult man with Graves' ophthalmopathy. The material sequenced was peripheral blood. The DNA for the CDR3 is TGTGCCAGCGGCACTAACCGTCCTTTGAGTAACACCATATATTTT. Amino acid sequence: CASGTNRPLSNTIYF.